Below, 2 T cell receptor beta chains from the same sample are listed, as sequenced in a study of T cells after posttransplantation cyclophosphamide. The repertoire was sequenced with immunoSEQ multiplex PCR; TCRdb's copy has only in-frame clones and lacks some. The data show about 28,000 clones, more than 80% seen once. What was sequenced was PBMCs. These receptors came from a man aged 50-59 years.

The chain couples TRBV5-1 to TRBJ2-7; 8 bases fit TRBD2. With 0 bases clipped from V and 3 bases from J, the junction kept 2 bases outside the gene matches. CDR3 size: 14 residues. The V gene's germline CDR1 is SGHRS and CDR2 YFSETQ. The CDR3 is CASSLAGRVYEQYF. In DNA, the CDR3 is TGCGCCAGCAGCTTGGCCGGGAGGGTCTACGAGCAGTACTTC.

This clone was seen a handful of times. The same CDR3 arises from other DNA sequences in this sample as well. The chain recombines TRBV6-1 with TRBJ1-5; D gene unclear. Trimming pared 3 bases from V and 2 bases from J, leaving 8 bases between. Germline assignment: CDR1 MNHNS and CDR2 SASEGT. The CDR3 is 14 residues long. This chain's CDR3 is CASSDRGGNQPQHF. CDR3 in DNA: TGTGCCAGCAGTGACCGGGGAGGCAATCAGCCCCAGCATTTT.